The clone carrying this TCR beta chain was counted between two and nine times. Measured with immunoSEQ multiplex PCR; TCRdb has only the in-frame clones, and not every one. This table holds about 300,000 clones, around 67% found once. This CDR3 is 15 amino acids long. Per germline, CDR1 MNHNS and CDR2 SASEGT. The junction had 8 bases not matched to a gene; V was cut back by 2 bases and J by 6 bases. The data derive from a study of shared clonotypes between healthy human individuals. The sample taken for sequencing was memory CD4+ T cells sorted from blood. The subset: CD45RA-negative fraction. The V and J genes are TRBV6-1 and TRBJ1-2, with 8 bases lining up with TRBD1. The sequence came from a man aged 25-45 years in good health. CDR3 sequence (DNA): TGTGCCAGCAGTGAAACGCAGGGGGCGACGAATGGCTACACCTTC. Encoded protein: CASSETQGATNGYTF.